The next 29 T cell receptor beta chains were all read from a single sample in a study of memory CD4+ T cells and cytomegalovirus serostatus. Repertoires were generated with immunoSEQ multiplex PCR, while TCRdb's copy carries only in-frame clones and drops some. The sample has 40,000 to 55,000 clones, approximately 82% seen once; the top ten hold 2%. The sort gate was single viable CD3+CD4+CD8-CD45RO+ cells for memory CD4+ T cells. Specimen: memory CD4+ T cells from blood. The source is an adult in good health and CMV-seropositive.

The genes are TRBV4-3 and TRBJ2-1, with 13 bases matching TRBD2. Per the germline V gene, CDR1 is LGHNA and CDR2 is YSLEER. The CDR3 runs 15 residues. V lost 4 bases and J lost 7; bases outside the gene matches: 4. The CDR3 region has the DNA TGCGCCAGCAGCCGACTAGCGGGGGGAGGTAATGAGCAGTTCTTC. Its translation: CASSRLAGGGNEQFF.

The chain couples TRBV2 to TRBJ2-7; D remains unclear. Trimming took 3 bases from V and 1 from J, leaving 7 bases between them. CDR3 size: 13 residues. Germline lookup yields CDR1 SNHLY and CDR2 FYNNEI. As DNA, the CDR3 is TGTGCCAGCAGTGACAGGCAGTCCTACGAGCAGTACTTC. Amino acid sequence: CASSDRQSYEQYF.

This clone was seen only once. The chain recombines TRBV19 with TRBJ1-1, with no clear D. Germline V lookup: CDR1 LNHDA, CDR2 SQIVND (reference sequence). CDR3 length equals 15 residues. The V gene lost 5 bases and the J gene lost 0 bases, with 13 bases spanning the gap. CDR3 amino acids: CASSGNRRLNTEAFF. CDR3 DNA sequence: TGTGCCAGTAGTGGAAACAGACGGCTGAACACTGAAGCTTTCTTT. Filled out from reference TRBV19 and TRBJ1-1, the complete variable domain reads DGGITQSPKYLFRKEGQNVTLSCEQNLNHDAMYWYRQDPGQGLRLIYYSQIVNDFQKGDIAEGYSVSREKKESFPLTVTSAQKNPTAFYLCASSGNRRLNTEAFFGQGTRLTVV.

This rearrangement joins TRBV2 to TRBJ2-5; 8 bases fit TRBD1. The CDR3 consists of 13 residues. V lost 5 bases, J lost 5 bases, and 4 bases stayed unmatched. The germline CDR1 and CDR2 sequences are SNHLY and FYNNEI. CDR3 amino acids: CASSLQGVETQYF. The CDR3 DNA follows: TGTGCCAGCAGTCTACAGGGGGTGGAGACCCAGTACTTC.

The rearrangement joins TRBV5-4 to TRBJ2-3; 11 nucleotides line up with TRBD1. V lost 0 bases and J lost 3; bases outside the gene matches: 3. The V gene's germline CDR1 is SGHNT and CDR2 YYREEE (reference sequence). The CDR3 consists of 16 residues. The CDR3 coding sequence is TGTGCCAGCAGCTTGGGGGACAGGGGGATTACAGATACGCAGTATTTT. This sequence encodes CASSLGDRGITDTQYF.

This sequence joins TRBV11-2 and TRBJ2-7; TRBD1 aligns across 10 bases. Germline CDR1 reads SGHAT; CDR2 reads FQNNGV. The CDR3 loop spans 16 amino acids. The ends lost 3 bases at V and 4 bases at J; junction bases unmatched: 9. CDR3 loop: CASSLGPGQGSYEQYF. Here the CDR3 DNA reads TGTGCCAGCAGCTTGGGTCCGGGACAGGGGTCGTACGAGCAGTACTTC.

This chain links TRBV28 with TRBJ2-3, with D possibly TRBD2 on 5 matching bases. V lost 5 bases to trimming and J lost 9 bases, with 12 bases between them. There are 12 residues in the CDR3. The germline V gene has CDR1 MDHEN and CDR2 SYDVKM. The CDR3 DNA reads TGTGCCAGCAGTCCCCCGACTATAACGCAGTATTTT. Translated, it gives CASSPPTITQYF. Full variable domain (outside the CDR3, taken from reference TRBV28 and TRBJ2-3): DVKVTQSSRYLVKRTGEKVFLECVQDMDHENMFWYRQDPGLGLRLIYFSYDVKMKEKGDIPEGYSVSREKKERFSLILESASTNQTSMYLCASSPPTITQYFGPGTRLTVL.

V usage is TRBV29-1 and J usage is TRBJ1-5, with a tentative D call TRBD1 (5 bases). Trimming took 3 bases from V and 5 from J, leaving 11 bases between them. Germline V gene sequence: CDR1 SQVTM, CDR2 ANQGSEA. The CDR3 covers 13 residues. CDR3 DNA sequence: TGCAGCGTTGAGGAGGGACCTTATCAGCCCCAGCATTTT. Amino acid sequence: CSVEEGPYQPQHF.

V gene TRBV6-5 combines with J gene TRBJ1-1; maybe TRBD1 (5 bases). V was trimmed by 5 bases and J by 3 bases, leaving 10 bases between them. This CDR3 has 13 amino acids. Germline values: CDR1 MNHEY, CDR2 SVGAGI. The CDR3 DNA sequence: TGTGCCAGCAGTAAAACAGGTTACACTGAAGCTTTCTTT. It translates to CASSKTGYTEAFF.

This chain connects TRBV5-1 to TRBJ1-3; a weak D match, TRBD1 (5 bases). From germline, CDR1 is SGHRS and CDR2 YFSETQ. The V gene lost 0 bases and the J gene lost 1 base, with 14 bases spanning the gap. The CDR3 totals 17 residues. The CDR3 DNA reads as TGCGCCAGCAGCTTGGACCCGGGACGGATGTCTGGAAACACCATATATTTT. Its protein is CASSLDPGRMSGNTIYF.

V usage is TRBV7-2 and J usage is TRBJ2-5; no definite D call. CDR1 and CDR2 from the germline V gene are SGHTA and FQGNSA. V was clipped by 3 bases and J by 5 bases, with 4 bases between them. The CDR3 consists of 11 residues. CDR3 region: CASSFMETQYF. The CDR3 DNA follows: TGTGCCAGCAGCTTTATGGAGACCCAGTACTTC.

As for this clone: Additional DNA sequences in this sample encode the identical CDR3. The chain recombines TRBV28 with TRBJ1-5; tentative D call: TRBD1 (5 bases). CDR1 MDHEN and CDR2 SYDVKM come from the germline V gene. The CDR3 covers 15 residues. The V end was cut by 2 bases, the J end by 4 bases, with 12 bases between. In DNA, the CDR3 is TGTGCCAGCAGTTTAGTAGGGGCTCGGAATCAGCCCCAGCATTTT. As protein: CASSLVGARNQPQHF. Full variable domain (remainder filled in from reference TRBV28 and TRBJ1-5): DVKVTQSSRYLVKRTGEKVFLECVQDMDHENMFWYRQDPGLGLRLIYFSYDVKMKEKGDIPEGYSVSREKKERFSLILESASTNQTSMYLCASSLVGARNQPQHFGDGTRLSIL.

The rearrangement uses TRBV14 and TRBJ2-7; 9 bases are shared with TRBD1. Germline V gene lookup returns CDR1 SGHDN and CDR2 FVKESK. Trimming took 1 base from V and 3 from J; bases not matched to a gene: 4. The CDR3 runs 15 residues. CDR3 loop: CASSQGATGGYEQYF. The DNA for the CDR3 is TGTGCCAGCAGCCAAGGGGCGACAGGGGGCTACGAGCAGTACTTC.

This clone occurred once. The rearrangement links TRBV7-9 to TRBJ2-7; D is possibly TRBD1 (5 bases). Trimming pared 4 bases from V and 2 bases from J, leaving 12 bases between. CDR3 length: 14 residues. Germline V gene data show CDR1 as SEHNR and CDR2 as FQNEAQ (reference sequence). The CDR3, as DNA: TGTGCCAGCAGCTCAACAGGAACGGCCTACGAGCAGTACTTC. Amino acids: CASSSTGTAYEQYF.

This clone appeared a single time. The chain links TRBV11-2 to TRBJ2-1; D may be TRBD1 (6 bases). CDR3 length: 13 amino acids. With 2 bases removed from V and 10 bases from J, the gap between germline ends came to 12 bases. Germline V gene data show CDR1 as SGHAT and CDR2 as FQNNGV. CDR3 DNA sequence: TGTGCCAGCAGCTTACAAACGGGACACGAGCAGTTCTTC. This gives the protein CASSLQTGHEQFF.

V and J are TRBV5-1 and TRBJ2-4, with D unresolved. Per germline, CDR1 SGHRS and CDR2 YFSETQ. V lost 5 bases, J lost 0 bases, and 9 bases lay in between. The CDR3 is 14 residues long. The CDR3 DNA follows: TGCGCCAGCAGGGGTGAACTAGCCAAAAACATTCAGTACTTC. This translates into CASRGELAKNIQYF. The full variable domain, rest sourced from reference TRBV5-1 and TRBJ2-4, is KAGVTQTPRYLIKTRGQQVTLSCSPISGHRSVSWYQQTPGQGLQFLFEYFSETQRNKGNFPGRFSGRQFSNSRSEMNVSTLELGDSALYLCASRGELAKNIQYFGAGTRLSVL.

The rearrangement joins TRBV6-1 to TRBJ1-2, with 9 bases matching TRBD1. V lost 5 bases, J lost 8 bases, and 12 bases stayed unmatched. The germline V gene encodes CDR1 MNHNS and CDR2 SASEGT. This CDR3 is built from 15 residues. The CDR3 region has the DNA TGTGCCAGCAGTTCGTACCGGGACAGGGCTTGGGGCTACACCTTC. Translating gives CASSSYRDRAWGYTF.

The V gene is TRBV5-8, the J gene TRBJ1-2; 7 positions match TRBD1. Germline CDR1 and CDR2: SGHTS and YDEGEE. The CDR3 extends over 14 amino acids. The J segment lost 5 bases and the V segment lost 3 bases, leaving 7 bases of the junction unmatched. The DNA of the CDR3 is TGTGCCAGCAGCTCCCCAGGGGGGAGGTATGGCTACACCTTC. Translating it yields CASSSPGGRYGYTF.

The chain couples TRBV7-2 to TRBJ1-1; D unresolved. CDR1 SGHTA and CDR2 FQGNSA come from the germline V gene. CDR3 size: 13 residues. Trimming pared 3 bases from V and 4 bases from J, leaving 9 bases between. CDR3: CASSFGRLTEAFF. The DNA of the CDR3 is TGTGCCAGCAGCTTCGGACGGCTCACTGAAGCTTTCTTT.

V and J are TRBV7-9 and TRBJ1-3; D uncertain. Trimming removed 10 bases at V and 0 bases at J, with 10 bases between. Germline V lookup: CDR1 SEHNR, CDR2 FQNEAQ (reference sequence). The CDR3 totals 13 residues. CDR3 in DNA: TGTGCCATTTCCCCTCTCTCTGGAAACACCATATATTTT. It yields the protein CAISPLSGNTIYF.

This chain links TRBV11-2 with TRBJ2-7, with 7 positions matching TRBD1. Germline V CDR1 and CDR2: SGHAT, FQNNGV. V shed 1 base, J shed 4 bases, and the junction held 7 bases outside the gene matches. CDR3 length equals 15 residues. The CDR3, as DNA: TGTGCCAGCAGCTTAGTAGAGACAGGGACATACGAGCAGTACTTC. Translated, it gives CASSLVETGTYEQYF.

CDR3 sequence (DNA): TGTGCCAGCTCACTTAACCGGGACAGGGGTGAAAAACTGTTTTTT. Protein: CASSLNRDRGEKLFF. The chain is built from TRBV18 and TRBJ1-4, with 10 bases matching TRBD1. Germline V gene sequence: CDR1 KGHSH, CDR2 LQKENI. V shed 4 bases and J 7 bases; nucleotides not matched to a gene: 6. The CDR3 is 15 amino acids.

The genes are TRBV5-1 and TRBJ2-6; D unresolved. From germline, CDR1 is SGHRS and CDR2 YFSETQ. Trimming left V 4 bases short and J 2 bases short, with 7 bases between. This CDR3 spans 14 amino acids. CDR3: CASSVFTGANVLTF. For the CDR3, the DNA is TGCGCCAGCAGCGTATTTACTGGGGCCAACGTCCTGACTTTC.

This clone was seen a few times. The CDR3 reads CASSYETGRNTF. In DNA form, the CDR3 reads TGTGCCAGCAGCTACGAGACCGGTCGGAACACCTTC. The chain employs TRBV7-9 and TRBJ1-2, with D uncertain. This CDR3 has 12 amino acids. V lost 4 bases and J lost 12, with 15 bases in between. CDR1 SEHNR and CDR2 FQNEAQ come from the germline V gene (reference sequence).

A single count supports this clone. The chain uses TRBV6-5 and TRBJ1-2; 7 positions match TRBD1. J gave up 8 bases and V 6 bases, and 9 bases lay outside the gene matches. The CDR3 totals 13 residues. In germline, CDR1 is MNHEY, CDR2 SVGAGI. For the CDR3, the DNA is TGTGCCAGCAGCAGGCAGGGGGTGTTAGGCTACACCTTC. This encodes CASSRQGVLGYTF.

Here the CDR3 DNA reads TGTGCCAGCAGCTTAGGGATATACAATGGCTACACCTTC. It yields the protein CASSLGIYNGYTF. V is TRBV7-2 and J is TRBJ1-2; D ambiguous. This CDR3 is 13 amino acids long. V was shortened by 1 base and J by 6 bases, with 9 bases between the two germline ends. The germline gives CDR1 SGHTA, CDR2 FQGNSA.

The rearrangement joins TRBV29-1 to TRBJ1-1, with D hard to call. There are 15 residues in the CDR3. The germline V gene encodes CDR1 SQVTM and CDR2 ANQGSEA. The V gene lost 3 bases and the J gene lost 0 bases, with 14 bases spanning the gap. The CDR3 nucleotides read TGCAGCGTTGACCTAAGCCTGAACATGAACACTGAAGCTTTCTTT. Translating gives CSVDLSLNMNTEAFF. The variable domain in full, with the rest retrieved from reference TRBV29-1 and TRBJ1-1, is SAVISQKPSRDICQRGTSLTIQCQVDSQVTMMFWYRQQPGQSLTLIATANQGSEATYESGFVIDKFPISRPNLTFSTLTVSNMSPEDSSIYLCSVDLSLNMNTEAFFGQGTRLTVV.

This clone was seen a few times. The CDR3 is CASSNGPIHEQYF. CDR3 bases: TGTGCCAGCAGTAACGGCCCCATCCACGAGCAGTACTTC. The genes are TRBV6-5 and TRBJ2-7; D unresolved. This CDR3 region has 13 residues. CDR1 is MNHEY, CDR2 SVGAGI, per germline. Between the trimmed V and J ends, which lost 5 bases and 5 bases, there was a span of 13 bases.

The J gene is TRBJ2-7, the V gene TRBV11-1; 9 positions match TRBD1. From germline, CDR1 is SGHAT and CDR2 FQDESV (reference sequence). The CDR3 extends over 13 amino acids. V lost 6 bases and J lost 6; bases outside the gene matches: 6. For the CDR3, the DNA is TGTGCCAGCAGATCAACAGGGGGCAGCGAGCAGTACTTC. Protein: CASRSTGGSEQYF.